Here is one T cell receptor beta chain with its context. The antigen this receptor binds is unknown. No clone much larger than this one lies a single base away; base qualities are absent. The sample is drawn from a study of cytomegalovirus exposure and HLA in healthy donors (dated by TCRdb to about 2017). Some background on the complete study: According to an earlier analysis of several hundred of the donors, about 190 million T cells yielded over 90 million unique TCR beta sequences and approximately 300 Gb of sequence data. Donor age, sex, ethnicity and CMV serostatus were compiled alongside the repertoire data. Rather than using new phenotypic data, the later analysis identified candidate immune exposures from TCR beta sequences and from how often those sequences occurred across donors. A later genetic analysis used genome-wide SNP genotypes for about 65% of the roughly 670 donors, treating that subset as a discovery cohort. The genetic ancestry cluster associated with self-reported Caucasian donors included over 80% of the approximately 410 genotyped donors. In a later analysis, previously published TCR beta repertoires from 666 donors were re-analyzed and high-resolution HLA genotyping was added so that TCR occurrence patterns could be studied. On average, roughly 240,000 unique TCR beta nucleotide sequences were sequenced per donor among 398 genotyped donors of the cohort, with roughly 18% of those sequences being non-productive. A handful of DR-DQ haplotypes were handled as single units for association and clustering because linkage in the cohort was strong. Along with the roughly 700-subject first cohort, a separate validation cohort of around 120 different subjects was used. The study combined high-throughput TCR immunosequencing, statistical association of individual TCRs with disease status, and machine learning to predict cytomegalovirus infection status. The study profiled the T cell repertoires of 500 to 800 subjects by immunosequencing and related them to cytomegalovirus serostatus. An earlier analysis of around 540 of the donors applied high-throughput TCR beta sequencing to assess whether each TCR beta V gene segment acted as functional or pseudogenic. All discovery cohort repertoires had been generated on a single sequencing platform. An early release covering roughly 600 HLA-typed donors comprised approximately 290 gigabases of sequencing data and some 79 million unique TCR sequences. HLA typing included class I and class II loci at four-digit resolution. The aim of the study was to test whether cataloging public T cell receptors could identify signatures of past pathogen exposure. The number of donors typed differed by locus, with about 629-630 for A, B, C, DRB1 and DQB1, roughly 520 for DQA1, under 610 for DPA1, and 400 to 490 for DPB1. General study outcomes and caveats: Because HLA typing was missing for some donors at each locus, association tests included only the typed subset. In an earlier analysis of 450 to 750 of the donors, most TCR beta V segments appeared in productive rearrangements about 90% or about 30% of the time, broadly matching IMGT annotations. A further reported finding was that TCR beta sequences accurately predicted the HLA-A and HLA-B alleles for most subjects in the first cohort. A later genetic analysis associated a missense DCLRE1C variant with V-gene and J-gene trimming of TCR beta chains, and an independent cohort replicated the association. In vitro tests confirmed that a few of the cytomegalovirus-associated TCR beta chains recognize cytomegalovirus antigens. Specific HLA alleles were associated with around 18,000 TCR beta sequences at a false discovery rate of 0.05 in a later analysis. A later analysis found that HLA-associated TCR beta chains were more clonally expanded and had lower generation probabilities than equally common non-associated chains. The only immune exposure information available for the cohort was CMV serostatus. The earlier analysis of a few hundred of the donors excluded roughly 16 rarely observed V segments, including chromosome 9 orphons, because counts were too low. Some IMGT-functional V segments, including TRBV6-2 and TRBV6-3, could not be distinguished by the 87-base-pair reads and were therefore excluded. A later analysis reported that several top co-occurrence clusters appeared linked to parvovirus B19, influenza, CMV and Epstein-Barr virus. According to a later genetic analysis, donors in an Asian-associated ancestry cluster had fewer N-insertions in productive TCRs than the approximately 710-donor mean. A later analysis found that TCR association rates varied across HLA loci, with DRB1 alleles showing the most associated TCRs and HLA-C alleles the fewest. The authors suggested that the approach could potentially be generalized to other disease states and immunological phenotypes. When HLA alleles, especially DR and DQ, strongly co-occurred, TCR associations were difficult to assign to individual alleles. A cluster of highly shared sequence variants was judged likely to be a technical artifact of the sequencing pipeline. Only TCR beta chains were sequenced in this cohort, and the absence of alpha or paired-chain data limited detectable features. Correlated functional status among segregating V segments might be attributable to linkage disequilibrium, but an unknown experimental factor could not be ruled out. A later analysis found that most CMV-associated TCR beta chains appeared HLA-restricted, with HLA associations seemingly driven largely by CMV exposure. Sequencing depth was assumed to be roughly uniform across donors in the presence/absence analyses, though that assumption may not hold. The classifier was reported to diagnose cytomegalovirus status with high specificity and sensitivity in both the original and validation cohorts. While some public TCRs were present in many individuals, most TCR sequences turned up only very rarely across donors. The study gave a list of 150 to 200 TCR beta chains associated with cytomegalovirus.

There are 17 amino acids in the CDR3, from cysteine to phenylalanine inclusive. Only the CDR3 region is kept as DNA, spanning 51 bases read in frame from base 1. Sequences SGHRS (CDR1) and YFSETQ (CDR2) are obtained from the germline V gene. Deletion took 0 bases off V and 1 base off J, with a span of 11 bases between the germline ends. Libraries were constructed by the immunoSEQ multiplex PCR assay. A mixture of 60 forward primers for TCR Vbeta segments and 13 reverse primers for TCR Jbeta segments was used in the multiplex PCR. A multiplex PCR assay on genomic DNA amplified the CDR3 region of rearranged TCR beta genes. Amplified TCR beta libraries were sequenced as 87-base-pair reads on the Illumina HiSeq System. Per the original workflow: A later analysis counted tens of millions of unique TCR beta chains across the 550 to 750 repertoires, and 10 million to 11 million of these chains were shared by at least two donors. Raw reads were error-corrected and collapsed into unique sequences by a nearest-neighbor algorithm in which closely related sequences were merged to remove PCR and sequencing errors. To assign V, D and J gene segments, CDR3 sequences were aligned to IMGT reference sequences. For a sequence to be retained, a match of at least six nucleotides to both a V gene segment and a J gene segment was required. Rearrangements were called productive when the CDR3 lacked stop codons and stayed in frame with V and J; all others were non-productive. CDR3 was defined by IMGT convention, running from the second conserved V-encoded cysteine to the conserved J-encoded phenylalanine. The earlier analysis of about 570 of the donors excluded any sequence lacking an unambiguous match to a single V gene segment. In an earlier analysis of 587 of the donors, V segments were called functional above 56.7% productive rearrangements and were called segregating when the between-donor standard deviation exceeded 5%. A statistical classification framework was built to diagnose cytomegalovirus status from the catalog of TCR beta chain sequences. V and J gene assignment, in a later analysis, came from comparing TCR nucleotide sequences with IMGT/GENE-DB human TR gene sequences. The TCRdist pipeline was used in a later analysis to assign CDR3 sequences and most-parsimonious VDJ recombination scenarios. A later analysis defined each TCR beta chain by its CDR3 amino acid sequence plus V-gene family, and excluded reads lacking a unique V-gene family. As a way to deal with suspected cross-contamination and a sequencing artifact, a later analysis dropped approximately 570 nucleotide sequences that were highly shared and had low generation probability. In a later analysis, a clonal expansion index for each public chain was calculated from normalized within-repertoire ranks of inferred template counts. In a later analysis, generation probabilities were computed using a VDJ recombination model fitted to out-of-frame rearrangements, and the results were checked against IGoR. In a later analysis, hypergeometric tests were used to score TCR-TCR, TCR-HLA and TCR-CMV co-occurrence, with a repertoire-size bias correction applied to TCR pairs. A later analysis estimated false discovery rates by permuting HLA or CMV assignments 20 times. In a later analysis, co-occurring TCRs were grouped using DBSCAN, with TCRdist sequence similarity added in when clustering inside HLA-allele-positive subsets. Co-occurrence clustering excluded repertoires with fewer than 30,000 or more than 120,000 public chains, plus five with anomalous nucleotide sharing. TCRdb provides this immuneACCESS table in a form limited to in-frame rearrangements. Some clones are lacking; in checked studies, under half of them reflect an unresolved V gene, and why the rest are absent is not known. D and trimming come from the DNA, and the V and J calls and clone size come from that table. In this sample the table shows 90,000 to 100,000 clones, about 83% of which occur a single time. The ten largest clones represent approximately 16% of the sample.

In total, fewer than 750 healthy bone marrow donors made up the cohort. At the time of sampling, every cohort member was nominally healthy, though immune exposures that went unrecorded were likely present. The donor was CMV seropositive and belonged to the group of 250 to 300 seropositive cohort members. Each donor provided a peripheral blood sample, and peripheral blood mononuclear cells were used for TCR beta sequencing. The Qiagen DNeasy Blood Extraction Kit was used to extract genomic DNA from the blood cell samples. The sample comprised PBMCs. This clonotype originated in a man between 60 and 75 years old in good health and CMV-seropositive. The sequence joins TRBV5-1 to TRBJ2-6, and the D gene may be TRBD1, 6 bases matching. The DNA sequence is as follows: TGCGCCAGCAGCTTGGCGGGAACAGGGTCTGGGGCCAACGTCCTGACTTTC. This translates into CASSLAGTGSGANVLTF. Beyond the CDR3, the reference TRBV5-1 and TRBJ2-6 genes provide the residues; the full variable domain reads: KAGVTQTPRYLIKTRGQQVTLSCSPISGHRSVSWYQQTPGQGLQFLFEYFSETQRNKGNFPGRFSGRQFSNSRSEMNVSTLELGDSALYLCASSLAGTGSGANVLTFGAGSRLTVL.